This T cell receptor beta chain derives from a study of shared clonotypes between healthy human individuals. For the study at large: Per donor, three plates held CD4 naive cells, three held CD4 memory, two held CD8 naive and one held CD8 memory.

With regard to this clone: Its antigen is unknown.

The test was conducted at deep level. Some clones are missing from TCRdb's copy, which holds only in-frame ones; the method was immunoSEQ multiplex PCR. The sample gives approximately 980,000 clones, approximately 80% of which show up once; around 1.4% is in the top ten. Germline V gene sequence: CDR1 SGDLS, CDR2 YYNGEE. This CDR3 has 13 amino acids. Trimming pared 4 bases from V and 5 bases from J, leaving 12 bases between. Findings of the study overall: Richness estimates generally favored naive over memory subsets.

This clonotype originated in a man in his late teens or twenties in good health. The chain couples TRBV9 to TRBJ1-2; no reliable D call. Sample: memory CD4+ T cells sorted from blood. Subset reported: CD45RA-negative fraction. CDR3 DNA: TGTGCCAGCAGCAGGATAGGGCGGTATGGCTACACCTTC. Amino acid sequence: CASSRIGRYGYTF. The full variable domain, its missing parts supplied by reference TRBV9 and TRBJ1-2, is DSGVTQTPKHLITATGQRVTLRCSPRSGDLSVYWYQQSLDQGLQFLIQYYNGEERAKGNILERFSAQQFPDLHSELNLSSLELGDSALYFCASSRIGRYGYTFGSGTRLTVV.